This T cell receptor beta chain was retrieved from a study of post-analysis software for immune sequencing data. The wider study: Multiple sclerosis in the patients followed relapsing-remitting, secondary progressive and progressive-relapsing courses.

Concerning this clonotype itself: The antigen remains unidentified.

Unique molecular identifiers were present in the TCR beta cDNA libraries. TCRdb re-called the PCR reads through MiXCR, storing one row per CDR3 protein. The sample shows more than 450,000 distinct CDR3 sequences, 30% to 40% of them seen only once. This CDR3 comprises 12 residues. V lost 3 bases, J lost 6 bases, and 9 bases lay in between. Whole-study results and caveats: About five TRBV segments (TRBV5-6, TRBV5-1 and TRBV20-1 among them) occurred more frequently in patients than in controls. F measure grouped same-batch samples tightly together. Multiple sclerosis patients had significantly lower normalized Chao1 diversity than controls.

Sequenced input: blood. The origin of this receptor is a girl under 18 with multiple sclerosis. This chain uses TRBV12-3 or TRBV12-4 with TRBJ2-7; D gene ambiguous. The CDR3 region is CASSFQGSEQYF. The CDR3 DNA reads as TGTGCCAGCAGTTTTCAAGGTTCCGAGCAGTACTTC.